These 10 T cell receptor beta chains originate from one sample sequenced in a study of T cells after yellow fever vaccination. TCRdb processed the 5' RACE reads anew with MiXCR; each CDR3 protein has one entry. The repertoire holds under 95,000 distinct CDR3 sequences, with about 7.3% as singletons. The source was CD8+ T cells sorted from PBMCs, collected 10 to 11 days after the first yellow fever vaccination. All receptors derive from a man between 18 and 29 years old who received the YFV17D yellow fever vaccine.

This clonotype was observed a few times. V usage is TRBV4-2 and J usage is TRBJ2-2; 12 nucleotides agree with TRBD2. Germline V lookup: CDR1 LGHNA, CDR2 YNFKEQ. J was trimmed by 5 bases and V by 5 bases; bases with no gene match: 3. The CDR3 covers 15 residues. The CDR3 loop reads CASSYTSGGTGELFF. The CDR3 DNA reads as TGTGCCAGCAGCTATACTAGCGGGGGGACCGGGGAGCTGTTTTTT.

This clonotype was seen only a few times. The V call is TRBV12-3 or TRBV12-4, the J call TRBJ2-7; D is unresolved. V lost 5 bases and J 0 bases, leaving 8 bases between the germline ends. This CDR3 has 13 residues. The CDR3 sequence: CASSPESSYEQYF. In nucleotides, the CDR3 is TGTGCCAGCAGTCCGGAAAGCTCCTACGAGCAGTACTTC.

This clonotype was seen a few times. The chain couples TRBV6-5 to TRBJ2-3; either TRBD1 or TRBD2 may supply D (5 bases each). V lost 2 bases, J lost 5 bases, and 8 bases lay in between. CDR1 and CDR2 (germline): MNHEY, SVGAGI. CDR3 length equals 13 residues. In nucleotides, the CDR3 is TGTGCCAGCAGTTACGGGGGATTAGATACGCAGTATTTT. It is translated as CASSYGGLDTQYF.

This clonotype was seen a handful of times. The chain couples TRBV20-1 to TRBJ1-6; D gene unclear. The CDR3 consists of 16 residues. V gave up 6 bases and J gave up 9 bases, with 24 bases separating them. Germline V CDR1 and CDR2: DFQATT, SNEGSKA (reference sequence). CDR3 amino acids: CSADSADVTITSPLHF. The CDR3 region has the DNA TGCAGTGCGGACTCGGCGGACGTCACGATCACTTCACCCCTCCACTTT.

As concerns this clonotype: The junction does not match germline at one end; this may be a read error. Here the CDR3 DNA reads TGTGCCAGCAGCGTTGGAGGGGCGGGCAAGCAGCCCCAGCATTTT. Translated, it gives CASSVGGAGKQPQHF. J is TRBJ1-5 and V is TRBV9; perhaps TRBD1 as D (5 bases). The CDR3 sequence is 15 residues long. Germline assignment: CDR1 SGDLS and CDR2 YYNGEE.

There are many counts of this clonotype. This chain connects TRBV27 to TRBJ2-7; D possibly corresponds to TRBD1 (5 bases). This CDR3 has 11 residues. V dropped 6 bases and J dropped 6 bases, with 9 bases sitting between them. Per germline, CDR1 MNHEY and CDR2 SMNVEV (reference sequence). CDR3 DNA sequence: TGTGCCAGCAGGCAGGGTGCCGAGCAGTACGTC. As protein: CASRQGAEQYV.

This clonotype was recorded many times. V and J are TRBV14 and TRBJ2-1; maybe TRBD1 (6 bases). The CDR3 totals 15 residues. Trimming shortened V by 3 bases and J by 8 bases, and 17 bases separated the two germline ends. Germline V gene lookup returns CDR1 SGHDN and CDR2 FVKESK. The CDR3 DNA reads as TGTGCCAGCAGCCATGAAAGGGGGTTCTTCGATGAGCAGTTCTTC. As protein: CASSHERGFFDEQFF.

Many counts were recorded for this clonotype. V is TRBV25-1 and J is TRBJ2-5; D gene uncertain. This CDR3 spans 11 amino acids. V gave up 7 bases and J gave up 5 bases, with 8 bases separating them. Per the germline V gene, CDR1 is MGHDK and CDR2 is SYGVNS. The chain's CDR3 is CASTLRETQYF. CDR3 nucleotides: TGTGCCAGCACCCTTCGGGAGACCCAGTACTTC.

This clonotype was detected only a few times. V and J are TRBV21-1 and TRBJ2-3; the table's D call of TRBD1 was not tested on the DNA. TRBV21-1 is termed a pseudogene. The CDR3 runs to 17 residues. CDR3 sequence reads: CASSTRGQTSRTDTQYF. DNA of the CDR3: TGTGCCAGCAGCACCCGGGGACAGACTTCGCGCACAGATACGCAGTATTTT.

This clonotype was seen at least ten times. This rearrangement joins TRBV4-1 to TRBJ1-2, with 8 bases matching TRBD1. Germline CDR1 is MGHRA and CDR2 is YSYEKL. V dropped 5 bases and J dropped 8; count of bases not matched to a gene: 13. This CDR3 comprises 15 residues. The CDR3 here is CASSEVQGGGRGYTF. DNA of the CDR3: TGCGCCAGCAGCGAAGTACAGGGGGGAGGACGCGGCTACACCTTC.